In its sample, the clone carrying this T cell receptor beta chain was seen many times. Different DNA sequences within this sample yield the same CDR3. Repertoires were generated with immunoSEQ multiplex PCR, while TCRdb's copy carries only in-frame clones and drops some. The sample contains roughly 700,000 clones, over 65% of which appear only once. The entry originates in a study of shared clonotypes between healthy human individuals. Germline CDR1 and CDR2: MGHRA and YSYEKL. V lost 1 base, J lost 5 bases, and 6 bases stayed unmatched. The CDR3 totals 15 residues. The chain is built from TRBV4-1 and TRBJ2-5; 8 nucleotides line up with TRBD1. Sequencing used memory CD4+ T cells sorted from blood. The sample's subset: CD45RA-negative fraction. This clonotype was sampled from a woman in her 30s in good health. CDR3 region: CASSQGPGGTETQYF. The CDR3 nucleotides are TGCGCCAGCAGCCAAGGGCCAGGGGGCACGGAGACCCAGTACTTC.